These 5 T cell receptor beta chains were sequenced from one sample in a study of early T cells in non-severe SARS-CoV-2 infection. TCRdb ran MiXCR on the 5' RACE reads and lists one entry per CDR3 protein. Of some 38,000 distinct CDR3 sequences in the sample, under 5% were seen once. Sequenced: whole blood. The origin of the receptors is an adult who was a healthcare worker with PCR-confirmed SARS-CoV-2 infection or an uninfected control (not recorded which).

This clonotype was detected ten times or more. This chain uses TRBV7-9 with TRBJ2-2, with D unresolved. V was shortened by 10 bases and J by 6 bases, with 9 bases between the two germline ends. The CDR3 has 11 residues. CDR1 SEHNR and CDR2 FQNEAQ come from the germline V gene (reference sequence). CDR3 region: CATMDPGELFF. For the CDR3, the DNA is TGTGCCACCATGGACCCCGGGGAGCTGTTTTTT.

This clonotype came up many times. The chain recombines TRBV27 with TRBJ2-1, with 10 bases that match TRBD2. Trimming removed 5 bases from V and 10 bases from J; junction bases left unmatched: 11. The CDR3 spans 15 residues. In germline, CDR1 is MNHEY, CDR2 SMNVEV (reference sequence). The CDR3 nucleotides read TGTGCCAGCAGTACTCCCAGCGGGGGGGAACAAGAGCAGTTCTTC. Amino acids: CASSTPSGGEQEQFF.

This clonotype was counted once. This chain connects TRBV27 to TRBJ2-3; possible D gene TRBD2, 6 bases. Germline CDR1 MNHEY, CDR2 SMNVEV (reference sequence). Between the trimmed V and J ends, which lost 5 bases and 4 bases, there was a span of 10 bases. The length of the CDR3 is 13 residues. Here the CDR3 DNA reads TGTGCCAGCAGTAGACGACTAGCAGATACGCAGTATTTT. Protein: CASSRRLADTQYF.

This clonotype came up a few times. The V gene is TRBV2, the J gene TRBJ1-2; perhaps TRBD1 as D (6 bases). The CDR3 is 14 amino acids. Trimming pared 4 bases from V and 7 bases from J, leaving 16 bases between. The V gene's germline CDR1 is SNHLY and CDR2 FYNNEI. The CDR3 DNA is TGTGCCAGCAGTGGGGACACCGCCACCAGTGGCTACACCTTC. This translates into CASSGDTATSGYTF. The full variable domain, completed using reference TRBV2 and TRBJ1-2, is EPEVTQTPSHQVTQMGQEVILRCVPISNHLYFYWYRQILGQKVEFLVSFYNNEISEKSEIFDDQFSVERPDGSNFTLKIRSTKLEDSAMYFCASSGDTATSGYTFGSGTRLTVV.

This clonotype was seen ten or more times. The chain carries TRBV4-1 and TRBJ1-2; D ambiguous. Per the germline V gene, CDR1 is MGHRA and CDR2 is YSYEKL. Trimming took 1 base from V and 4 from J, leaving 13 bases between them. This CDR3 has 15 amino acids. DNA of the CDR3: TGCGCCAGCAGCCAAGGACGAGACGGATTCTATGGCTACACCTTC. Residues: CASSQGRDGFYGYTF.